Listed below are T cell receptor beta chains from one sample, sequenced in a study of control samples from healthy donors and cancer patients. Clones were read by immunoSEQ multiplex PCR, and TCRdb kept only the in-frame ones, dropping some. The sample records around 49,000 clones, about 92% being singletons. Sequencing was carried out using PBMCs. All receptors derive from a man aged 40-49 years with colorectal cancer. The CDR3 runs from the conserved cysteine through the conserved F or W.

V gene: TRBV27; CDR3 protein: CASSLGHLSPAGELFF
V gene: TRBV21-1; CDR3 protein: CASSIGTVDYRYF
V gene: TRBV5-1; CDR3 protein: CASSLEGHRGETQYF
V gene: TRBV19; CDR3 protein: CASSIMGVEEKLFF
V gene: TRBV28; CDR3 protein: CASSPPGPAEKLFF
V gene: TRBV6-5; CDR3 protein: CASSPQTENTEAFF
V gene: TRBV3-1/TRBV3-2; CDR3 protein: CASSRDSQGAEKLFF
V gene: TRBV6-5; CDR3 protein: CASSNLQYTQYF
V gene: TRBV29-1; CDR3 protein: CSVLSGDTDTQYF
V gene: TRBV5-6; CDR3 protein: CASTEDRGYGYTF
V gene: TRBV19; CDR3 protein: CASSMTGTAYGYTF
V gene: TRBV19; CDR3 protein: CASSIGRTSGSFGDEQFF
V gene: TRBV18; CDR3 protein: CASSRTSGGQETQYF
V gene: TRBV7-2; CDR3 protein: CASSAGTGGRTEAFF
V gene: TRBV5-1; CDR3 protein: CASSFLQRDPSNEQFF
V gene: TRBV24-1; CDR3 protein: CATSDRDSYQPQHF
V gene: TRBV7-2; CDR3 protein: CASSLGPRGNQPQHF
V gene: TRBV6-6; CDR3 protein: CASNLAGSYNEQFF
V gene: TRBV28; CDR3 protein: CASSLLPPEQYF
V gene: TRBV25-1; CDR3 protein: CASSRGFVDYGYTF
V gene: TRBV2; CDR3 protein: CAAREGPGNEKLFF
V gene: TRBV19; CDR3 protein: CASRTGYQPQHF
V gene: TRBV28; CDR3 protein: CASSPTSTGFLQPQHF
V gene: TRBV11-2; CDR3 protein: CASSAGQVVAQPQHF
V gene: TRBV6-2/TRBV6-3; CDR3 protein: CASSYLRRLAPLYEQYF
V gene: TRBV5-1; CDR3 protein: CASQLGSPWGTEAFF
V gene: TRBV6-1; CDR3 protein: CASSEWLAGNNEQFF
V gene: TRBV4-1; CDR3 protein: CASSQVVFGLRTSGYNEQFF
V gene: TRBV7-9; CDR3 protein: CASSRPLSGNYHNEQFF
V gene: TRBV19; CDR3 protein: CASSYRGGKGRSTEAFF
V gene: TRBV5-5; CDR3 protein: CASSFRVAQPQHF
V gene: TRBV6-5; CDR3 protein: CASSYLTGHPNQPQHF
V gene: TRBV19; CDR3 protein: CASSPGPQSREQYF
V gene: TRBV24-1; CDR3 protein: CATSDEGGAEAFF
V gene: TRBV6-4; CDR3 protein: CASSPGLAGGNEQFF
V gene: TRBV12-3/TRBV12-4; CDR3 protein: CASSLESEAFF
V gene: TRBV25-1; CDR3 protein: CASRMPGSSYNSPLHF
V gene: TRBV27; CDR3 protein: CASRPLQNTEAFF
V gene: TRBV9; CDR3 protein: CASSVDLGTYSGNTIYF
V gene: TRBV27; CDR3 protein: CATRTGNEQFF
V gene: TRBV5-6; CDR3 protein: CASSLDGGSSYNEQFF
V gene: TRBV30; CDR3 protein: CAWSRSDRGNTIYF